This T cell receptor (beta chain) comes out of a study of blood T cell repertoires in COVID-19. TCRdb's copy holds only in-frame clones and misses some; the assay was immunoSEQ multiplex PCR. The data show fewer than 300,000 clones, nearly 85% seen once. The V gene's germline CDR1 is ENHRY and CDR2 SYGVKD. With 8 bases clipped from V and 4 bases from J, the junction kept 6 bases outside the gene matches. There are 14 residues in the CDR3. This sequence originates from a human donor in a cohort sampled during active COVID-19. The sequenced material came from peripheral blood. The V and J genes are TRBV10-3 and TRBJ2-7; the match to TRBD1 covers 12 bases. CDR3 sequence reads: CAIGGTGGWYEQYF. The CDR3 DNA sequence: TGTGCCATCGGCGGGACAGGGGGCTGGTACGAGCAGTACTTC.